This T cell receptor (beta chain) stems from a study of blood T cell repertoires in COVID-19. Study-wide background: In each case, the material was cDNA or gDNA derived from T cells, B-cell-depleted T cells, or PBMCs.

V was clipped by 4 bases and J by 5 bases, with 3 bases between them. The germline CDR1 and CDR2 sequences are SQVTM and ANQGSEA. This CDR3 is 10 amino acids long. Sequencing used immunoSEQ multiplex PCR; TCRdb keeps in-frame clones, though not all of them. The sample consists of fewer than 350,000 clones, approximately 90% of them appearing once. This clone was observed once. The source material was PBMCs or T cells enriched from blood (not recorded which). This chain links TRBV29-1 with TRBJ2-1, with D unresolved. The sequence was obtained from a woman aged 40-49 years with acute COVID-19. This CDR3 reads CSVGNNEQFF. The CDR3 DNA reads as TGCAGCGTTGGTAACAATGAGCAGTTCTTC.